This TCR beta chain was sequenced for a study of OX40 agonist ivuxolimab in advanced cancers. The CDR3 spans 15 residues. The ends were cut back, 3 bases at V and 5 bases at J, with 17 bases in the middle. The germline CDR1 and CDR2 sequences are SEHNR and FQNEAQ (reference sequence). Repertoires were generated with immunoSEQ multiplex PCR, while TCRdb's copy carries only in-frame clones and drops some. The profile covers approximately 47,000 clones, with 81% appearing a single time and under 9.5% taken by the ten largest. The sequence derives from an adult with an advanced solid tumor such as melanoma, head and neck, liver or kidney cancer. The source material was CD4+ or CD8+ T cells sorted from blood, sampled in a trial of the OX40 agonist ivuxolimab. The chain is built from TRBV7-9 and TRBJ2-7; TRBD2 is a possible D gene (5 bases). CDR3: CASSFKAGEFNEQYF. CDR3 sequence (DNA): TGTGCCAGCAGCTTTAAGGCGGGCGAGTTTAACGAGCAGTACTTC.